Ten or more counts support the clone carrying this TCR beta chain. The data are from a study of early T cells in non-severe SARS-CoV-2 infection. CDR3 length equals 14 residues. TCRdb independently ran MiXCR on the 5' RACE reads; one entry per CDR3 protein. The sample carries some 60,000 distinct CDR3 sequences, roughly 10% recorded once. Input material: whole blood. The origin of this receptor is an adult who was a healthcare worker with PCR-confirmed SARS-CoV-2 infection or an uninfected control (not recorded which). The rearrangement joins TRBV21-1 to TRBJ2-1; no check of the table's D call, TRBD1, against the DNA was made. TRBV21-1 is listed as a pseudogene. The CDR3 reads CASSNAGASNEQFF. In DNA, the CDR3 is TGTGCCAGCAGCAACGCGGGGGCCTCGAATGAGCAGTTCTTC.